This T cell receptor (beta chain) stems from a study of CD8 T cells in Susac syndrome. The CDR3 is made up of 15 amino acids. The germline V gene has CDR1 SGHTA and CDR2 FQGTGA. V gave up 1 base and J gave up 0 bases, with 9 bases separating them. This clonotype is a singleton in its sample. The T cells that were sequenced for TCR beta were CD8+ and CD4+ cells from blood. The RNA input was roughly 0.45 to 1 ug, and it was reverse transcribed with random hexamers. With immunoSEQ multiplex PCR, TCR beta CDR3 was amplified across 54 Vbeta and 13 Jbeta. TCRdb reprocessed the immunoSEQ multiplex PCR reads with MiXCR, giving one entry per CDR3 protein. The sample consists of over 95,000 distinct CDR3 sequences, around nine tenths of them appearing once.

J is TRBJ1-1 and V is TRBV7-3; maybe TRBD1 (6 bases). The sequenced material came from CD4+ T cells from PBMCs. This sequence originates from a human donor in good health. The CDR3 region has the DNA TGTGCCAGCAGCTTAAGCAGGGGAATGAACACTGAAGCTTTCTTT. Translation: CASSLSRGMNTEAFF. Variable domain in full (rest from reference TRBV7-3 and TRBJ1-1): GAGVSQTPSNKVTEKGKYVELRCDPISGHTALYWYRQSLGQGPEFLIYFQGTGAADDSGLPNDRFFAVRPEGSVSTLKIQRTERGDSAVYLCASSLSRGMNTEAFFGQGTRLTVV.